What follows are 18 T cell receptor beta chains derived from one specimen sequenced in a study of brain T cells in children with intractable seizures. The data were produced by immunoSEQ multiplex PCR, yet TCRdb's version contains in-frame clones alone and is incomplete. The sample has 60,000 to 85,000 clones, roughly 91% seen once. This sample comprised peripheral blood, obtained at surgery. The receptors shown here come from a boy under two years old with tuberous sclerosis and intractable seizures.

The chain combines TRBV5-1 with TRBJ1-4; 8 bases map to TRBD1. This CDR3 region has 15 residues. Germline CDR1 reads SGHRS; CDR2 reads YFSETQ. The J segment lost 8 bases and the V segment lost 0 bases, leaving 6 bases of the junction unmatched. CDR3: CASSLGGDRGEKLFF. In DNA form, the CDR3 reads TGCGCCAGCAGCTTGGGAGGTGACAGGGGCGAAAAACTGTTTTTT.

The chain joins TRBV5-1 to TRBJ1-6; D is undetermined. In germline, CDR1 is SGHRS, CDR2 YFSETQ. The CDR3 covers 14 residues. Trimming removed 5 bases from V and 0 bases from J, with 6 bases in between. CDR3: CASSLNSYNSPLHF. CDR3 DNA sequence: TGCGCCAGCAGTCTTAACTCCTATAATTCACCCCTCCACTTT.

This clone has just a few counts. CDR3 sequence reads: CASSQDNYNEQFF. The CDR3 DNA sequence: TGTGCCAGCAGCCAAGACAACTACAATGAGCAGTTCTTC. The chain carries TRBV3-1 (or the pseudogene TRBV3-2) and TRBJ2-1; D is undetermined. Trimming removed 0 bases from V and 3 bases from J, with 3 bases in between. CDR3 length equals 13 residues. CDR1 and CDR2 from the germline V gene are LGHDT and YNNKEL (reference sequence).

The chain employs TRBV20-1 and TRBJ2-5, with 7 bases aligning to TRBD2. The CDR3 has 16 residues. After removal of 3 bases from V and 10 bases from J, the junction contained 20 bases not matched to a gene. The germline V gene encodes CDR1 DFQATT and CDR2 SNEGSKA (reference sequence). Written as DNA, the CDR3 is TGCAGTGCTAGTCAGGCGGGAGATGGCTTCGGGGAGGGCCAGTACTTC. This codes for CSASQAGDGFGEGQYF.

This chain joins TRBV24-1 and TRBJ1-1; the D is unclear. Trimming stripped 4 bases from V and 11 bases from J, with 16 bases between. The CDR3 runs 13 residues. CDR1 is KGHDR, CDR2 SFDVKD, per germline. The CDR3 DNA sequence: TGTGCCACCAGTGACCCTAGCGGGCCCGACGCTTTCTTT. The encoded protein is CATSDPSGPDAFF.

The chain employs TRBV30 and TRBJ2-7; 7 nucleotides match TRBD1. The V gene's germline CDR1 is GTSNPN and CDR2 SVGIG (reference sequence). There are 14 residues in the CDR3. J lost 4 bases, V lost 2 bases, and 8 bases had no gene match. The CDR3 is CAWSTTGFIYEQYF. The CDR3 DNA reads TGTGCCTGGAGTACGACAGGGTTCATTTACGAGCAGTACTTC.

The J gene is TRBJ2-3, the V gene TRBV5-4; D is perhaps TRBD1 (5 bases). Trimming stripped 4 bases from V and 7 bases from J, with 13 bases between. This CDR3 has 13 amino acids. Germline V gene sequence: CDR1 SGHNT, CDR2 YYREEE (reference sequence). This chain's CDR3 is CASSRPKDNTQYF. CDR3 nucleotide sequence: TGTGCCAGCAGCCGACCTAAGGACAATACGCAGTATTTT.

V is TRBV14 and J is TRBJ2-5, with TRBD1 matching 7 bases. With 4 bases clipped from V and 1 base from J, the junction kept 12 bases outside the gene matches. The germline gives CDR1 SGHDN, CDR2 FVKESK. The CDR3 loop spans 17 amino acids. CDR3 sequence: CASSPGVLAGGQETQYF. CDR3 DNA sequence: TGTGCCAGCAGCCCGGGCGTCTTGGCAGGGGGCCAAGAGACCCAGTACTTC.

The rearrangement uses TRBV30 and TRBJ2-3, with no clear D. The V end lost 7 bases, the J end lost 2 bases, and 19 bases lay between the germline ends. Germline CDR1 reads GTSNPN; CDR2 reads SVGIG (reference sequence). This CDR3 has 15 amino acids. The CDR3 sequence is CAFRPGLVPTDTQYF. The CDR3 DNA follows: TGTGCCTTTAGACCGGGCCTAGTCCCCACAGATACGCAGTATTTT.

The genes are TRBV10-3 and TRBJ1-2; 9 bases align to TRBD1. The CDR3 spans 14 residues. V trimming: 6 bases; J trimming: 12 bases; junction bases outside the gene matches: 14. Germline CDR1 is ENHRY and CDR2 is SYGVKD. The CDR3 region is CAIRGQGSDMRNTF. The CDR3 coding sequence is TGTGCCATCAGGGGACAGGGCTCCGATATGCGTAACACCTTC.

The V and J genes are TRBV29-1 and TRBJ2-7; no clear D. V gave up 5 bases and J gave up 6 bases, with 11 bases separating them. Germline CDR1 and CDR2: SQVTM and ANQGSEA. The CDR3 is made up of 11 amino acids. CDR3 residues: CSVLESLEQYF. As DNA, the CDR3 is TGCAGCGTTTTGGAGTCCCTCGAGCAGTACTTC.

The rearrangement uses TRBV5-1 and TRBJ1-3, with D unresolved. The germline gives CDR1 SGHRS, CDR2 YFSETQ. V was pared by 5 bases and J by 4 bases, with 13 bases between. CDR3 length equals 14 residues. For the CDR3, the DNA is TGCGCCAGCAGATTTGTTGGCGGAGGAAACACCATATATTTT. Translated: CASRFVGGGNTIYF.

The rearrangement links TRBV14 to TRBJ2-5, with D perhaps TRBD2 (5 bases). The germline V gene has CDR1 SGHDN and CDR2 FVKESK. The CDR3 contains 14 residues. Trimming shortened V by 7 bases and J by 1 base, and 13 bases separated the two germline ends. In DNA, the CDR3 is TGTGCCAGCAACCGCGGACTGCTCCAAGAGACCCAGTACTTC. Translated: CASNRGLLQETQYF.

The chain combines TRBV6-5 with TRBJ2-7; D gene uncertain. Germline lookup yields CDR1 MNHEY and CDR2 SVGAGI. This CDR3 is 10 amino acids long. The germline V and J ends were trimmed by 5 bases and 9 bases, with 8 bases remaining between them. The chain's CDR3 is CASSTEGQYF. In DNA, the CDR3 is TGTGCCAGCAGTACCGAAGGGCAGTACTTC.

The chain links TRBV25-1 to TRBJ2-1; 14 nucleotides agree with TRBD2. There are 17 residues in the CDR3. The V gene end was trimmed by 8 bases and the J gene end by 1 base; junction bases not matched to a gene: 7. The germline V gene has CDR1 MGHDK and CDR2 SYGVNS. CDR3 sequence (DNA): TGTGCCAGCTTGGGGACTAGCGGGAGTTTGTCCTACAATGAGCAGTTCTTC. It yields the protein CASLGTSGSLSYNEQFF.

The chain couples TRBV24-1 to TRBJ2-5; D unresolved. Germline V gene data show CDR1 as KGHDR and CDR2 as SFDVKD. Trimming left V 5 bases short and J 4 bases short, with 4 bases between. This CDR3 spans 11 amino acids. The CDR3 DNA sequence: TGTGCCACCAGTGTCGGAGAGACCCAGTACTTC. Encoded protein: CATSVGETQYF.

The chain has TRBV3-1 (or the pseudogene TRBV3-2) and TRBJ1-2; no definite D call. The CDR3 length is 11 residues. Per the germline V gene, CDR1 is LGHDT and CDR2 is YNNKEL (reference sequence). The ends were cut back, 1 base at V and 8 bases at J, with 5 bases in the middle. The CDR3 loop reads CASSQGQGYTF. DNA for the CDR3: TGTGCCAGCAGCCAAGGCCAGGGCTACACCTTC.

The chain has TRBV12-3 or TRBV12-4 and TRBJ1-2, with 10 bases matching TRBD1. The ends lost 8 bases at V and 3 bases at J; junction bases unmatched: 3. The CDR3 contains 13 residues. Written as DNA, the CDR3 is TGTGCCAGCTTGGGACAGGGGTACTATGGCTACACCTTC. Translation: CASLGQGYYGYTF.